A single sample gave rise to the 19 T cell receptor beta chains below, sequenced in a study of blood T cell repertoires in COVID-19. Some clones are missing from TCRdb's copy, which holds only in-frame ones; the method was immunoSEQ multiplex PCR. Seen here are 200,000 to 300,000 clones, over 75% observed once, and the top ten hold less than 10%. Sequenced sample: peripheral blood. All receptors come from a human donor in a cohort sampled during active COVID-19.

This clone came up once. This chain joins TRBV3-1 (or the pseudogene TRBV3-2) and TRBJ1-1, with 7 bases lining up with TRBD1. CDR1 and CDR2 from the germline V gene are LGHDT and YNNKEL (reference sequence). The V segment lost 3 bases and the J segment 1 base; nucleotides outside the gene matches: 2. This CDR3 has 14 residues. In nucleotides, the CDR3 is TGTGCCAGCAGCCAGGGACAGCAGAACACTGAAGCTTTCTTT. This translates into CASSQGQQNTEAFF.

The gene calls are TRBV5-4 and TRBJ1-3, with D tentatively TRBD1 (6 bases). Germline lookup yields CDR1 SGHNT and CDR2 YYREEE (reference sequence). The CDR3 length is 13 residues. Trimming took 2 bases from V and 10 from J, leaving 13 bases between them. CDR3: CASSLQGLGTIYF. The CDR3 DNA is TGTGCCAGCAGCTTACAGGGACTAGGGACCATATATTTT.

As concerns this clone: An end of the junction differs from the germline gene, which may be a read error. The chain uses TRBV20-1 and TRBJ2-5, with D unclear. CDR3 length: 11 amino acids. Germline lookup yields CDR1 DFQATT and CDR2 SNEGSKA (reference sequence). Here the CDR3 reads CSASPGATTNF. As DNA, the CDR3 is TGCAGTGCTAGCCCCGGAGCCACTACTAACTTC.

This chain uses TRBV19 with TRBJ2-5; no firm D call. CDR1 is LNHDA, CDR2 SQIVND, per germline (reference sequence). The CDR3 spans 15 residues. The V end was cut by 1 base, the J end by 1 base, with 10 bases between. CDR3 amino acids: CASSIASSGQETQYF. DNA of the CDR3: TGTGCCAGTAGTATAGCTAGTAGTGGCCAAGAGACCCAGTACTTC.

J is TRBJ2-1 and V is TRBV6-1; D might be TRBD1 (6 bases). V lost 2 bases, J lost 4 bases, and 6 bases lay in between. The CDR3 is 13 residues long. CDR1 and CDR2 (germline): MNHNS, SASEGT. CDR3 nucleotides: TGTGCCAGCAGTGAACAGGGGTACAATGAGCAGTTCTTC. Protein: CASSEQGYNEQFF.

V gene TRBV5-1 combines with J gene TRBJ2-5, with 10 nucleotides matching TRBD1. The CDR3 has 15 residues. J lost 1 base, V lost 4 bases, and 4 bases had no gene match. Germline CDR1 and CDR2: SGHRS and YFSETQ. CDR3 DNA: TGCGCCAGCAGCGGGACAGGGGCGATCCAAGAGACCCAGTACTTC. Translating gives CASSGTGAIQETQYF.

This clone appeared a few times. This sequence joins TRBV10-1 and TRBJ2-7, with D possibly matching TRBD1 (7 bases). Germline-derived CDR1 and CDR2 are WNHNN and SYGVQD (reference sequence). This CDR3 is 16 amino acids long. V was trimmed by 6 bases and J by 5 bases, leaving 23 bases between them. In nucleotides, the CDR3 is TGCGCCAGCAGCCGGGGGCGCAGGGGGGCTTCAGACGAGCAGTACTTC. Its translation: CASSRGRRGASDEQYF.

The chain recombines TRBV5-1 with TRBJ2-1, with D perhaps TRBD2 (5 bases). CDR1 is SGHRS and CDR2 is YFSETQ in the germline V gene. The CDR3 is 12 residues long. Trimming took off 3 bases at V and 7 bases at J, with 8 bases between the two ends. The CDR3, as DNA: TGCGCCAGCAGCTCTACTAGAAATGAGCAGTTCTTC. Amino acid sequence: CASSSTRNEQFF.

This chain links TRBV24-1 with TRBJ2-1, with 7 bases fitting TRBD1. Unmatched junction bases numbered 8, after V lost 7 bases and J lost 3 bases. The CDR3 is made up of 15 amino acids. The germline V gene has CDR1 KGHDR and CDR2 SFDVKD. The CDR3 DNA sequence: TGTGCCACCAGCTCAACACAGGGGAGCTACAATGAGCAGTTCTTC. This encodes CATSSTQGSYNEQFF.

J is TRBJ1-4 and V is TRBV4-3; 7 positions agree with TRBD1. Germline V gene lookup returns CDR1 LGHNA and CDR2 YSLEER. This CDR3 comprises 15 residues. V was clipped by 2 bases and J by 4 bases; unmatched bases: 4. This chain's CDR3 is CASSQTGDYNEKLFF. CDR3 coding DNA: TGCGCCAGCAGCCAAACAGGGGATTATAATGAAAAACTGTTTTTT.

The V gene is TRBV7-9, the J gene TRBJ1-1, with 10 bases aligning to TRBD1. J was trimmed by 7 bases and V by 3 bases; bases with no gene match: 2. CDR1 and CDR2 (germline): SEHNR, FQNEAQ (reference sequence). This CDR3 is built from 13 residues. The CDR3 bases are TGTGCCAGCAGCTTGACAGGGGGCTTTGAAGCTTTCTTT. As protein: CASSLTGGFEAFF.

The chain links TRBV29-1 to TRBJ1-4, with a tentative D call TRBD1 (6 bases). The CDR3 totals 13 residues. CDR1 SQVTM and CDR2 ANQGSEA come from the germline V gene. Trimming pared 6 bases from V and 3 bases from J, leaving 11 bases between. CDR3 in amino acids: CSVQGVSNEKLFF. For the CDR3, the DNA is TGCAGCGTACAGGGCGTCTCTAATGAAAAACTGTTTTTT. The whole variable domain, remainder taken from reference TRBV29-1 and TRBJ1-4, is SAVISQKPSRDICQRGTSLTIQCQVDSQVTMMFWYRQQPGQSLTLIATANQGSEATYESGFVIDKFPISRPNLTFSTLTVSNMSPEDSSIYLCSVQGVSNEKLFFGSGTQLSVL.

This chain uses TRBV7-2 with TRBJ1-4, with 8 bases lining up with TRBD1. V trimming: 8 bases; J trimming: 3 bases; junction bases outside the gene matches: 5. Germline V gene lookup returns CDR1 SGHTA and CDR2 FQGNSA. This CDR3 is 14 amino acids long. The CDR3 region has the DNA TGTGCCAGCTCCCGGGACAGGTCTAATGAAAAACTGTTTTTT. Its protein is CASSRDRSNEKLFF. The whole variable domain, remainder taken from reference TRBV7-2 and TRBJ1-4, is GAGVSQSPSNKVTEKGKDVELRCDPISGHTALYWYRQSLGQGLEFLIYFQGNSAPDKSGLPSDRFSAERTGGSVSTLTIQRTQQEDSAVYLCASSRDRSNEKLFFGSGTQLSVL.

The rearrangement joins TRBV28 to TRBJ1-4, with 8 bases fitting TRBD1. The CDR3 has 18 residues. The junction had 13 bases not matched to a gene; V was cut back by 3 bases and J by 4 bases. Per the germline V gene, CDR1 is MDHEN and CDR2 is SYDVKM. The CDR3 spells CASSFRRQGFVGNEKLFF. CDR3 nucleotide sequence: TGTGCCAGCAGTTTCCGGAGACAGGGGTTTGTAGGTAATGAAAAACTGTTTTTT.

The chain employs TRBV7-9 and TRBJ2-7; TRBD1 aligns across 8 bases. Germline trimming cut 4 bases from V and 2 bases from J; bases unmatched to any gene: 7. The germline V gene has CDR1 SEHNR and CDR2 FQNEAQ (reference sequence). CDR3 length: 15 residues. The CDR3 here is CASSSTDRGTYEQYF. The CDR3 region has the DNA TGTGCCAGCAGCTCCACCGACAGGGGAACCTACGAGCAGTACTTC. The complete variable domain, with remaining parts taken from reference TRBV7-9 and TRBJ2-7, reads DTGVSQNPRHKITKRGQNVTFRCDPISEHNRLYWYRQTLGQGPEFLTYFQNEAQLEKSRLLSDRFSAERPKGSFSTLEIQRTEQGDSAMYLCASSSTDRGTYEQYFGPGTRLTVT.

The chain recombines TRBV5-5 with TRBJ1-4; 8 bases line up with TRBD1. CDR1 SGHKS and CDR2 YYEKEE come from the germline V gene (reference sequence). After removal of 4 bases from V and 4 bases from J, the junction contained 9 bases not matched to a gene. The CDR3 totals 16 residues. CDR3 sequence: CASSLPSGTGNEKLFF. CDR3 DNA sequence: TGTGCCAGCAGCCTGCCCTCCGGGACAGGTAATGAAAAACTGTTTTTT.

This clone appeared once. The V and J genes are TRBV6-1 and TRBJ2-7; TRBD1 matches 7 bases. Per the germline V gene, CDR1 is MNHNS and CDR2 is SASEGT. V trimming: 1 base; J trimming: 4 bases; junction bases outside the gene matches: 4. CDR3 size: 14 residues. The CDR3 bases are TGTGCCAGCAGTGAAGTTAGGGGGCAGTACGAGCAGTACTTC. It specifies CASSEVRGQYEQYF.

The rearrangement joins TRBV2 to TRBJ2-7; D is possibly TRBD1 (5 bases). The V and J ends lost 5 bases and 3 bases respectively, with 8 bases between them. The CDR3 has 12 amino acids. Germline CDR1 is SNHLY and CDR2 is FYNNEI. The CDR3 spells CASSNQGYEQYF. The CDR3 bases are TGTGCCAGCAGTAACCAGGGCTACGAGCAGTACTTC.

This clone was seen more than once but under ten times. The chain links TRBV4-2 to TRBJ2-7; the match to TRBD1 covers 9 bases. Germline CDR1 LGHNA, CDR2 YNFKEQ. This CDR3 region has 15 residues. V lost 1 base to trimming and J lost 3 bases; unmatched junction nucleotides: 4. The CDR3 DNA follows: TGTGCCAGCAGCCAAGTGGGACAGGGTTTCTACGAGCAGTACTTC. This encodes CASSQVGQGFYEQYF.